These 18 T cell receptor beta chains came from one sample sequenced in a study of blood T cell repertoires in COVID-19. The data were produced by immunoSEQ multiplex PCR, yet TCRdb's version contains in-frame clones alone and is incomplete. The table shows 65,000 to 90,000 clones, with around 77% occurring only once. The specimen sequenced was peripheral blood. Receptors were obtained from a man in his 70s with COVID-19, enrolled during active disease.

This clone was observed many times. The rearrangement links TRBV7-6 to TRBJ1-5; the D gene is possibly TRBD1 (5 bases). The CDR3 is made up of 16 amino acids. V lost 5 bases to trimming and J lost 2 bases, with 16 bases between them. Germline V gene sequence: CDR1 SGHVS, CDR2 FNYEAQ. CDR3 residues: CASSVNVGGGNQPQHF. DNA of the CDR3: TGTGCCAGCAGCGTTAACGTGGGGGGTGGCAATCAGCCCCAGCATTTT.

This clone was counted ten times or more. The rearrangement links TRBV5-4 to TRBJ2-7, with TRBD1 matching 7 bases. Trimming removed 1 base from V and 0 bases from J; junction bases left unmatched: 4. This CDR3 is 15 amino acids long. Germline CDR1 reads SGHNT; CDR2 reads YYREEE (reference sequence). CDR3 protein: CASSLTGQSSYEQYF. The CDR3 region has the DNA TGTGCCAGCAGCTTGACGGGACAGAGCTCCTACGAGCAGTACTTC.

This chain connects TRBV13 to TRBJ1-1, with unresolved D. Germline loops: CDR1 PRHDT, CDR2 FYEKMQ (reference sequence). This CDR3 spans 13 amino acids. V lost 8 bases to trimming and J lost 7 bases, with 17 bases between them. The CDR3 protein is CASSPSGYDEAFF. In nucleotides, the CDR3 is TGTGCCAGCTCCCCATCCGGGTACGATGAAGCTTTCTTT. The full variable domain, in which reference TRBV13 and TRBJ1-1 provide the parts outside the CDR3, is AAGVIQSPRHLIKEKRETATLKCYPIPRHDTVYWYQQGPGQDPQFLISFYEKMQSDKGSIPDRFSAQQFSDYHSELNMSSLELGDSALYFCASSPSGYDEAFFGQGTRLTVV.

The chain has TRBV16 and TRBJ1-4; unclear D gene. The CDR3 totals 15 residues. The V end lost 6 bases, the J end lost 0 bases, and 11 bases lay between the germline ends. Germline loops: CDR1 KGHSY, CDR2 FQNENV. The CDR3 spells CASRDTETTNEKLFF. DNA for the CDR3: TGTGCCAGCAGAGATACAGAAACAACTAATGAAAAACTGTTTTTT.

This chain links TRBV28 with TRBJ1-1, with a possible D match to TRBD1 (6 bases). Trimming took 3 bases from V and 3 from J, leaving 11 bases between them. The germline V gene encodes CDR1 MDHEN and CDR2 SYDVKM. The length of the CDR3 is 14 residues. CDR3 residues: CASSFAGADTEAFF. The CDR3 DNA sequence: TGTGCCAGCAGTTTTGCGGGGGCTGACACTGAAGCTTTCTTT.

The count of this clone is one. The V call is TRBV27, the J call TRBJ1-5; no clear D gene. CDR1 and CDR2 from the germline V gene are MNHEY and SMNVEV (reference sequence). This CDR3 has 14 amino acids. Trimming left V 4 bases short and J 9 bases short, with 16 bases between. In DNA, the CDR3 is TGTGCCAGCAGTTCCCTTGGTGCCAGGCTGCCCCAGCATTTT. Its protein is CASSSLGARLPQHF.

The chain carries TRBV9 and TRBJ2-5; D is ambiguous. CDR3 length: 14 residues. From germline, CDR1 is SGDLS and CDR2 YYNGEE. V was clipped by 0 bases and J by 5 bases, with 11 bases between them. The CDR3 region has the DNA TGTGCCAGCAGCGTAGAGAGAGGTACCGAGACCCAGTACTTC. Protein product: CASSVERGTETQYF.

The chain is built from TRBV9 and TRBJ1-1; D remains unclear. The V gene lost 4 bases and the J gene lost 0 bases, with 13 bases spanning the gap. CDR1 and CDR2 from the germline V gene are SGDLS and YYNGEE. There are 15 residues in the CDR3. CDR3 sequence (DNA): TGTGCCAGCAGCTTGGACTTCTCGATGAACACTGAAGCTTTCTTT. Translation gives CASSLDFSMNTEAFF.

This clone was counted between two and nine times. The chain couples TRBV18 to TRBJ1-5; TRBD1 is a possible D gene (5 bases). V lost 1 base, J lost 2 bases, and 27 bases lay in between. The CDR3 runs 21 residues. Germline values: CDR1 KGHSH, CDR2 LQKENI. CDR3 coding DNA: TGTGCCAGCTCACCACTGGTCCGGGACCCGGGACTTACTCGGGGCAATCAGCCCCAGCATTTT. Residues: CASSPLVRDPGLTRGNQPQHF. The whole variable domain, filled in from reference TRBV18 and TRBJ1-5, reads NAGVMQNPRHLVRRRGQEARLRCSPMKGHSHVYWYRQLPEEGLKFMVYLQKENIIDESGMPKERFSAEFPKEGPSILRIQQVVRGDSAAYFCASSPLVRDPGLTRGNQPQHFGDGTRLSIL.

The chain has TRBV28 and TRBJ2-7; 9 bases match TRBD1. CDR3 length: 13 amino acids. From germline, CDR1 is MDHEN and CDR2 SYDVKM. J was trimmed by 12 bases and V by 5 bases; bases with no gene match: 11. The CDR3 here is CASSVADRGVRYF. The CDR3 region has the DNA TGTGCCAGCAGTGTCGCAGACAGGGGGGTTCGGTACTTC.

This clone was recorded a few times. The gene calls are TRBV7-9 and TRBJ2-5; 7 positions match TRBD1. Germline assignment: CDR1 SEHNR and CDR2 FQNEAQ (reference sequence). The CDR3 is 16 amino acids. V trimming: 1 base; J trimming: 3 bases; junction bases outside the gene matches: 8. The CDR3 coding sequence is TGTGCCAGCAGCTTAGATCAGTGGGACAGAAAAGAGACCCAGTACTTC. Translation gives CASSLDQWDRKETQYF.

The rearrangement uses TRBV7-8 and TRBJ2-5; the match to TRBD2 covers 9 bases. Germline CDR1 reads SGHVS; CDR2 reads FQNEAQ. The trim removed 5 bases at V and 5 bases at J, leaving 9 bases unmatched. The CDR3 runs to 15 residues. CDR3 residues: CASSRALAGDETQYF. The DNA of the CDR3 is TGTGCCAGCAGCCGAGCTTTAGCGGGAGATGAGACCCAGTACTTC.

The rearrangement links TRBV27 to TRBJ1-3, with 12 positions matching TRBD1. J gave up 0 bases and V 6 bases, and 12 bases lay outside the gene matches. Germline CDR1 is MNHEY and CDR2 is SMNVEV (reference sequence). The CDR3 loop spans 19 amino acids. CDR3 DNA: TGTGCCAGCAGAACAACCGGGACAGGGGGCTTTAGCTCTGGAAACACCATATATTTT. Its translation: CASRTTGTGGFSSGNTIYF.

This rearrangement joins TRBV7-8 to TRBJ1-2; 8 bases align to TRBD1. Losses at the gene ends were 2 bases for V and 4 bases for J; bases not matched to a gene: 9. The CDR3 totals 16 residues. Germline V gene data show CDR1 as SGHVS and CDR2 as FQNEAQ. CDR3 nucleotides: TGTGCCAGCAGCTTACAGCTGGCAGGGGGCGGCTATGGCTACACCTTC. Translated: CASSLQLAGGGYGYTF.

The chain combines TRBV11-3 with TRBJ2-1, with 9 positions matching TRBD2. Germline loops: CDR1 SGHNT, CDR2 YENEEA. This CDR3 is 17 amino acids long. V shed 1 base and J 4 bases; nucleotides not matched to a gene: 8. The chain's CDR3 is CASSLGGAGGAYNEQFF. The DNA of the CDR3 is TGTGCCAGCAGCTTAGGGGGAGCGGGAGGCGCTTACAATGAGCAGTTCTTC.

This clone was detected only a few times. The V and J genes are TRBV7-9 and TRBJ1-2; 10 bases fit TRBD1. The CDR3 is made up of 18 amino acids. V gave up 1 base and J gave up 3 bases; unmatched junction bases: 11. Per the germline V gene, CDR1 is SEHNR and CDR2 is FQNEAQ (reference sequence). DNA of the CDR3: TGTGCCAGCAGCTTAGTGAGGAATCGGGACAGGGGTGACTATGGCTACACCTTC. Its protein product is CASSLVRNRDRGDYGYTF.

CDR3 nucleotides: TGTGCCAGTAGCCTCCAGGGGACAGGTACCTACAATGAGCAGTTCTTC. Protein: CASSLQGTGTYNEQFF. This chain connects TRBV19 to TRBJ2-1; TRBD1 agrees at 8 bases. CDR1 and CDR2 from the germline V gene are LNHDA and SQIVND (reference sequence). V dropped 6 bases and J dropped 2; count of bases not matched to a gene: 9. The CDR3 spans 16 residues.

V and J are TRBV9 and TRBJ2-3; D ambiguous. The V gene's germline CDR1 is SGDLS and CDR2 YYNGEE. Trimming shortened V by 3 bases and J by 2 bases, and 4 bases separated the two germline ends. CDR3 length: 12 amino acids. The DNA for the CDR3 is TGTGCCAGCAGCGCTACCACAGATACGCAGTATTTT. Its translation is CASSATTDTQYF.